Below, 20 T cell receptor beta chains from the same sample are listed, as sequenced in a study of T cell responses to AZD1222 COVID-19 vaccine. Using immunoSEQ multiplex PCR, the repertoire was profiled, and TCRdb retains in-frame clones only, with some absent. The table lists over 130,000 clones, roughly 90% of them singletons. The material was peripheral blood, obtained on day 0 of AZD1222 vaccination. These receptors originate from an adult in good health.

The rearrangement uses TRBV6-5 and TRBJ1-3; the D is unclear. This CDR3 region has 13 residues. Germline CDR1 reads MNHEY; CDR2 reads SVGAGI. The V gene lost 7 bases and the J gene lost 4 bases, with 11 bases spanning the gap. CDR3 residues: CASNPADGNTIYF. The CDR3 DNA follows: TGTGCCAGCAACCCGGCCGACGGAAACACCATATATTTT.

This chain joins TRBV4-2 and TRBJ2-4; D is possibly TRBD1 (5 bases). V lost 2 bases and J lost 0, with 11 bases in between. The CDR3 is 16 residues long. Germline lookup yields CDR1 LGHNA and CDR2 YNFKEQ. In nucleotides, the CDR3 is TGTGCCAGCAGCCAACAGGGTCCCCTAGCCAAAAACATTCAGTACTTC. Amino acid sequence: CASSQQGPLAKNIQYF.

CDR3 nucleotide sequence: TGTGCCAGCAGCACGGGACACCTGAGCTCCTACGAGCAGTACTTC. Encoded protein: CASSTGHLSSYEQYF. This chain connects TRBV7-9 to TRBJ2-7, with a possible D match to TRBD1 (6 bases). V was cut by 5 bases and J by 0 bases, with 14 bases left in between. CDR1 is SEHNR and CDR2 is FQNEAQ in the germline V gene (reference sequence). This CDR3 comprises 15 residues.

The V and J genes are TRBV4-1 and TRBJ1-4; the D is unclear. Germline V gene sequence: CDR1 MGHRA, CDR2 YSYEKL. The V and J ends lost 1 base and 0 bases respectively, with 9 bases between them. This CDR3 has 16 amino acids. The CDR3 sequence: CASSQGWGSTNEKLFF. The CDR3 coding sequence is TGCGCCAGCAGCCAAGGGTGGGGTTCAACTAATGAAAAACTGTTTTTT.

The rearrangement uses TRBV28 and TRBJ2-1, with TRBD1 matching 9 bases. There are 16 residues in the CDR3. J gave up 7 bases and V 4 bases, and 11 bases lay outside the gene matches. Germline V gene lookup returns CDR1 MDHEN and CDR2 SYDVKM. The CDR3 DNA reads as TGTGCCAGCAGTTCTCCGGGACAGGGAACGTTAAATGAGCAGTTCTTC. Translated: CASSSPGQGTLNEQFF.

CDR3 in amino acids: CASSIRGDSYNEQFF. The CDR3 nucleotides read TGTGCCAGTAGTATCCGCGGGGACTCCTACAATGAGCAGTTCTTC. The chain carries TRBV19 and TRBJ2-1; a weak D match, TRBD2 (6 bases). Germline lookup yields CDR1 LNHDA and CDR2 SQIVND (reference sequence). The CDR3 is made up of 15 amino acids. V lost 3 bases to trimming and J lost 0 bases, with 9 bases between them.

V gene TRBV1 combines with J gene TRBJ2-1; the DNA was not used to check the table's D call, TRBD2. TRBV1 is shown as a pseudogene. The CDR3 runs 15 residues. The CDR3 coding sequence is TGCACCAGCAGCCAAGATATGGGACTAGCGGTAGGGCAGTTCTTC. Protein: CTSSQDMGLAVGQFF.

This clone turned up a few times. The chain recombines TRBV12-3 or TRBV12-4 with TRBJ2-7; D might be TRBD1 or TRBD2, each matching 6 bases. The length of the CDR3 is 13 residues. V lost 7 bases and J lost 2, with 12 bases in between. The CDR3 loop is CASNRGLTYEQYF. CDR3 DNA: TGTGCCAGCAATCGGGGGCTAACCTACGAGCAGTACTTC.

The gene calls are TRBV2 and TRBJ1-6; a weak D match, TRBD1 (6 bases). V was trimmed by 5 bases and J by 6 bases, leaving 8 bases between them. CDR3 length: 13 residues. Germline values: CDR1 SNHLY, CDR2 FYNNEI. CDR3 loop: CASSQDSNSPLHF. The CDR3 DNA follows: TGTGCCAGCAGTCAGGACAGTAATTCACCCCTCCACTTT.

The V call is TRBV6-2 or TRBV6-3, the J call TRBJ2-7; 10 bases are shared with TRBD2. The CDR3 runs 15 residues. The trim removed 2 bases at V and 2 bases at J, leaving 3 bases unmatched. Germline CDR1 and CDR2: MNHEY and SVGEGT. The CDR3 loop is CASSYRLAGAYEQYF. The CDR3 DNA reads as TGTGCCAGCAGTTACCGGCTAGCGGGAGCCTACGAGCAGTACTTC.

The V and J genes are TRBV28 and TRBJ1-2; 7 bases fit TRBD1. This CDR3 region has 12 residues. Germline values: CDR1 MDHEN, CDR2 SYDVKM. With V trimmed by 3 bases and J by 10 bases, 5 bases remained unmatched. Here the CDR3 DNA reads TGTGCCAGCAGTTTTGGGACAGCTACCTACACCTTC. Translating it yields CASSFGTATYTF.

J is TRBJ2-1 and V is TRBV21-1. TRBV21-1 is classified as a pseudogene. The CDR3 runs 9 residues. CDR3 loop: CASSKSQFF. DNA for the CDR3: TGTGCCAGCAGCAAGTCCCAGTTCTTC.

The V call is TRBV2, the J call TRBJ2-5, with TRBD2 as a possible D gene (6 bases). The CDR3 runs 14 residues. V lost 8 bases, J lost 5 bases, and 18 bases lay in between. Per the germline V gene, CDR1 is SNHLY and CDR2 is FYNNEI. The CDR3 DNA follows: TGTGCCAGCGGGCCGACTGGGGGGAGGGAGACCCAGTACTTC. Protein: CASGPTGGRETQYF.

The chain joins TRBV6-1 to TRBJ2-7, with TRBD2 matching 13 bases. The CDR3 loop spans 17 amino acids. The germline V gene encodes CDR1 MNHNS and CDR2 SASEGT. V dropped 3 bases and J dropped 0; count of bases not matched to a gene: 5. The CDR3 bases are TGTGCCAGCAGTGACGGACTAGCGGGAGCGTACTCCTACGAGCAGTACTTC. Translated: CASSDGLAGAYSYEQYF.

The gene calls are TRBV28 and TRBJ1-3; the D gene is possibly TRBD1 (6 bases). V lost 7 bases and J 2 bases, leaving 12 bases between the germline ends. The CDR3 is 14 amino acids. Germline values: CDR1 MDHEN, CDR2 SYDVKM. The CDR3 DNA reads as TGTGCCAGCACCCTGGGGGGGCCTGGAAACACCATATATTTT. Translation gives CASTLGGPGNTIYF.

The CDR3 sequence: CASSLGGSNTGELFF. The CDR3, as DNA: TGTGCCAGCAGCTTGGGCGGTTCGAACACCGGGGAGCTGTTTTTT. The chain uses TRBV5-5 and TRBJ2-2; no firm D call. The CDR3 consists of 15 residues. The V end was cut by 0 bases, the J end by 0 bases, with 6 bases between. Germline CDR1 and CDR2: SGHKS and YYEKEE (reference sequence).

V gene TRBV19 combines with J gene TRBJ1-1, with TRBD1 identical over 8 bases. Germline CDR1 and CDR2: LNHDA and SQIVND (reference sequence). The CDR3 totals 14 residues. The ends lost 7 bases at V and 2 bases at J; junction bases unmatched: 6. The CDR3 DNA reads TGTGCCAGTACCAGGACAGGGTTAAACACTGAAGCTTTCTTT. This codes for CASTRTGLNTEAFF.

J is TRBJ1-2 and V is TRBV2; D is ambiguous. V dropped 1 base and J dropped 8 bases, with 8 bases sitting between them. The germline V gene encodes CDR1 SNHLY and CDR2 FYNNEI. The CDR3 sequence is 12 residues long. CDR3: CASSEVLSGYTF. The CDR3 DNA reads TGTGCCAGCAGTGAAGTATTGTCAGGCTACACCTTC.

The chain recombines TRBV11-2 with TRBJ1-3; tentative D call: TRBD1 (6 bases). CDR1 is SGHAT, CDR2 FQNNGV, per germline. Trimming took 5 bases from V and 3 from J, leaving 11 bases between them. The CDR3 has 14 amino acids. In nucleotides, the CDR3 is TGTGCCAGCAGCCCGACAGGTTTTGGAAACACCATATATTTT. This codes for CASSPTGFGNTIYF.

The chain combines TRBV19 with TRBJ2-1; TRBD2 aligns across 8 bases. Germline V lookup: CDR1 LNHDA, CDR2 SQIVND (reference sequence). After removal of 6 bases from V and 0 bases from J, the junction contained 4 bases not matched to a gene. The CDR3 has 15 amino acids. As DNA, the CDR3 is TGTGCCAGTAGCTATAGCGGGACCTCCTACAATGAGCAGTTCTTC. Its translation is CASSYSGTSYNEQFF.